This T cell receptor (beta chain) was obtained from a study of T cells expressing NK-cell markers. Looking at the study overall: CD3+CD56+NKG2C+, CD3+CD56+NKG2C- and CD3+CD56-NKG2C+ T cells, once sorted, supplied the TCR beta repertoires.

The CDR3 is 17 amino acids. Germline V gives CDR1 SGHTA, CDR2 FQGNSA. For each CDR3 protein, TCRdb gives one entry from its re-call of the 5' RACE reads, without DNA. This table lists a few hundred thousand distinct CDR3 sequences. The sample taken for sequencing was blood T cells: a sorted CD56 or NKG2C T cell subset, CD4+ or CD8+ T cells, or bulk PBMC T cells (not recorded which). The V gene is TRBV7-2, the J gene TRBJ2-1; TCRdb reports TRBD2, a call that lacks DNA to check it against. This clonotype originated in a young man in good health. The CDR3: CASSLAVGLAGSDEQFF. Complete variable domain (other parts from reference TRBV7-2 and TRBJ2-1): GAGVSQSPSNKVTEKGKDVELRCDPISGHTALYWYRQSLGQGLEFLIYFQGNSAPDKSGLPSDRFSAERTGGSVSTLTIQRTQQEDSAVYLCASSLAVGLAGSDEQFFGPGTRLTVL.